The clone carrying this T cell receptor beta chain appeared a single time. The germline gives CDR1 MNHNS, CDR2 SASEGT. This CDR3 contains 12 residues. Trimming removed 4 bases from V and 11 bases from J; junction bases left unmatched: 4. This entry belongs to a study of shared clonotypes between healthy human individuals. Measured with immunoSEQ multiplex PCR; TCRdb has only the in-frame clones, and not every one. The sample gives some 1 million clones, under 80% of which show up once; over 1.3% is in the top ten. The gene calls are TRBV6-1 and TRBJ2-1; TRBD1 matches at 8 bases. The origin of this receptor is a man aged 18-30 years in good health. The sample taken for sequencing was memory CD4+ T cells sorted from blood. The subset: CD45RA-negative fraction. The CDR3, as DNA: TGTGCCAGCAGTGCTCCAGGGGGCAAGCAGTTCTTC. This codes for CASSAPGGKQFF.